Each of the 30 T cell receptor beta chains below was sequenced from the same sample in a study of PD-1 blockade in classical Hodgkin lymphoma. The method was immunoSEQ multiplex PCR; TCRdb's version includes in-frame clones alone and lacks a portion of them. The data hold around 10,000 clones, with over 80% observed a single time. Sample time point: cycle 4 day 1 (C4D1), after about 6 weeks of nivolumab. Each of the patients experienced relapse following autologous stem cell transplantation, and their brentuximab vedotin exposure differed. Purification of CD4+ T cells from thawed PBMCs was achieved by magnetic negative selection. Sequenced material: CD4+ T cells from blood, taken before the fourth cycle of nivolumab. The receptors stem from a human donor with classical Hodgkin lymphoma.

A few counts support this clone. The chain combines TRBV7-9 with TRBJ1-1; 8 bases are shared with TRBD1. The CDR3 is made up of 14 amino acids. Per the germline V gene, CDR1 is SEHNR and CDR2 is FQNEAQ (reference sequence). Trimming at V came to 5 bases and at J to 8 bases, leaving 10 bases not matched to a gene. The CDR3 loop reads CASSRDRRYPEAFF. CDR3 coding DNA: TGTGCCAGCAGCCGGGACAGGCGGTACCCAGAAGCTTTCTTT. The full variable domain, completed using reference TRBV7-9 and TRBJ1-1, is DTGVSQNPRHKITKRGQNVTFRCDPISEHNRLYWYRQTLGQGPEFLTYFQNEAQLEKSRLLSDRFSAERPKGSFSTLEIQRTEQGDSAMYLCASSRDRRYPEAFFGQGTRLTVV.

The chain links TRBV10-3 to TRBJ2-7, with D possibly called TRBD1 or TRBD2 (5 bases each). V dropped 4 bases and J dropped 9 bases, with 13 bases sitting between them. Germline loops: CDR1 ENHRY, CDR2 SYGVKD. The CDR3 length is 12 residues. The CDR3, as DNA: TGTGCCATCAGTGGGGACGTCGCCGGGCAGTACTTC. Its protein is CAISGDVAGQYF.

The chain has TRBV11-1 and TRBJ1-1; no clear D. From germline, CDR1 is SGHAT and CDR2 FQDESV (reference sequence). The CDR3 covers 15 residues. V dropped 6 bases and J dropped 0 bases, with 14 bases sitting between them. CDR3 protein: CASRRISPMNTEAFF. DNA for the CDR3: TGTGCCAGCAGACGAATTAGCCCCATGAACACTGAAGCTTTCTTT.

This clone was seen just once. V and J are TRBV19 and TRBJ1-3, with no clear D. Germline V gene data show CDR1 as LNHDA and CDR2 as SQIVND (reference sequence). The V and J ends lost 3 bases and 2 bases respectively, with 11 bases between them. The CDR3 runs 15 residues. Written as DNA, the CDR3 is TGTGCCAGTAGTATTAGAACTCAACCTGGAAACACCATATATTTT. It encodes CASSIRTQPGNTIYF.

The chain joins TRBV18 to TRBJ1-4; no definite D call. The ends were cut back, 8 bases at V and 0 bases at J, with 13 bases in the middle. This CDR3 has 15 amino acids. Germline values: CDR1 KGHSH, CDR2 LQKENI. The CDR3 reads CASKKRVATNEKLFF. DNA for the CDR3: TGTGCCAGCAAAAAACGGGTGGCAACTAATGAAAAACTGTTTTTT.

The chain is built from TRBV11-2 and TRBJ2-7; tentatively, D is TRBD2 (5 bases). The V gene's germline CDR1 is SGHAT and CDR2 FQNNGV. The V end lost 1 base, the J end lost 2 bases, and 12 bases lay between the germline ends. CDR3 size: 15 residues. As DNA, the CDR3 is TGTGCCAGCAGCTTAGCCCTCGCGGGTACCTACGAGCAGTACTTC. Encoded protein: CASSLALAGTYEQYF.

The V call is TRBV30, the J call TRBJ1-4; no definite D call. The germline CDR1 and CDR2 sequences are GTSNPN and SVGIG (reference sequence). The V and J ends lost 2 bases and 6 bases respectively, with 10 bases between them. The CDR3 extends over 13 amino acids. The CDR3 nucleotides are TGTGCCTGGAGTCCCGATCGTTATGAAAAACTGTTTTTT. The encoded protein is CAWSPDRYEKLFF.

The chain combines TRBV7-2 with TRBJ2-5; 8 positions agree with TRBD1. The germline gives CDR1 SGHTA, CDR2 FQGNSA. Trimming removed 1 base from V and 5 bases from J; junction bases left unmatched: 9. CDR3 size: 16 residues. The CDR3, as DNA: TGTGCCAGCAGCTTAGGCCGACAGGGGATTGGGGAGACCCAGTACTTC. It codes for CASSLGRQGIGETQYF.

The genes are TRBV2 and TRBJ2-7; maybe TRBD1 (5 bases). This CDR3 has 13 amino acids. V was pared by 5 bases and J by 6 bases, with 14 bases between. Germline CDR1 is SNHLY and CDR2 is FYNNEI. CDR3 nucleotide sequence: TGTGCCAGCAGTCCACAGACAGTCAGCGAGCAGTACTTC. Translating it yields CASSPQTVSEQYF.

V usage is TRBV5-5 and J usage is TRBJ1-1, with TRBD1 matching over 9 bases. In germline, CDR1 is SGHKS, CDR2 YYEKEE (reference sequence). Germline trimming cut 7 bases from V and 3 bases from J; bases unmatched to any gene: 16. The CDR3 sequence is 17 residues long. The CDR3 region has the DNA TGTGCCAGCGGCAACAGGGGGCGGATGGGAATCTACACTGAAGCTTTCTTT. As protein: CASGNRGRMGIYTEAFF.

The chain joins TRBV14 to TRBJ1-6, with a weak D call TRBD1 (6 bases). Trimming stripped 3 bases from V and 10 bases from J, with 16 bases between. The CDR3 totals 15 residues. Germline-derived CDR1 and CDR2 are SGHDN and FVKESK. CDR3 in DNA: TGTGCCAGCAGCCATTCCGCCCAGGGGCGATCACCCCTCCACTTT. It is translated as CASSHSAQGRSPLHF.

The rearrangement uses TRBV2 and TRBJ1-5, with D tentatively TRBD1 (6 bases). Per the germline V gene, CDR1 is SNHLY and CDR2 is FYNNEI. V was clipped by 3 bases and J by 2 bases, with 14 bases between them. This CDR3 has 16 amino acids. CDR3 sequence (DNA): TGTGCCAGCAGTGACCCGACAGGCCTCGGCAATCAGCCCCAGCATTTT. Translating gives CASSDPTGLGNQPQHF.

The chain combines TRBV7-9 with TRBJ2-7, with 9 bases lining up with TRBD2. Germline V gene lookup returns CDR1 SEHNR and CDR2 FQNEAQ (reference sequence). The CDR3 runs to 15 residues. The junction had 10 bases not matched to a gene; V was cut back by 5 bases and J by 5 bases. CDR3 amino acids: CASSLWRGGRDEQYF. The CDR3 DNA is TGTGCCAGCAGCCTCTGGCGGGGGGGGCGGGACGAGCAGTACTTC.

CDR3 sequence (DNA): TGTGCCAGCAGTAATACCGGGACAGGGGATGAAAAACTGTTTTTT. Protein product: CASSNTGTGDEKLFF. The chain couples TRBV6-5 to TRBJ1-4; 10 bases are a match to TRBD1. V shed 5 bases and J 6 bases; nucleotides not matched to a gene: 6. Germline loops: CDR1 MNHEY, CDR2 SVGAGI. The CDR3 length is 15 residues.

Note on this clone: In the same sample, other DNA sequences code for this CDR3. The V gene is TRBV18, the J gene TRBJ2-5; no reliable D call. The CDR3 spans 14 residues. Per germline, CDR1 KGHSH and CDR2 LQKENI. Between the trimmed V and J ends, which lost 0 bases and 2 bases, there was a span of 7 bases. CDR3 sequence reads: CASSPPHGQETQYF. The CDR3 DNA follows: TGTGCCAGCTCACCACCCCACGGGCAAGAGACCCAGTACTTC.

The V gene is TRBV28, the J gene TRBJ1-1; possibly TRBD1 for D (5 bases). Per the germline V gene, CDR1 is MDHEN and CDR2 is SYDVKM. V was shortened by 2 bases and J by 1 base, with 17 bases between the two germline ends. The CDR3 sequence is 17 residues long. The DNA for the CDR3 is TGTGCCAGCAGTTTAAGGCGACAGCGACCTTCGAACACTGAAGCTTTCTTT. This codes for CASSLRRQRPSNTEAFF.

This clone was seen only a few times. The CDR3 protein is CASSPRRGGAEAFF. DNA of the CDR3: TGTGCCAGCTCACCGAGACGGGGAGGTGCTGAAGCTTTCTTT. J is TRBJ1-1 and V is TRBV18; D ambiguous. The CDR3 is made up of 14 amino acids. Germline assignment: CDR1 KGHSH and CDR2 LQKENI. V lost 3 bases to trimming and J lost 6 bases, with 14 bases between them. Together with reference TRBV18 and TRBJ1-1, the CDR3 gives the full variable domain: NAGVMQNPRHLVRRRGQEARLRCSPMKGHSHVYWYRQLPEEGLKFMVYLQKENIIDESGMPKERFSAEFPKEGPSILRIQQVVRGDSAAYFCASSPRRGGAEAFFGQGTRLTVV.

This chain connects TRBV18 to TRBJ1-2, with a weak D call TRBD1 (5 bases). Trimming cost V 3 bases and J 2 bases, with 13 bases left between them. Germline CDR1 and CDR2: KGHSH and LQKENI. The CDR3 is made up of 15 amino acids. The CDR3 bases are TGTGCCAGCTCACCTACAGTTGAGGGGAACTATGGCTACACCTTC. Amino acids: CASSPTVEGNYGYTF.

J is TRBJ1-4 and V is TRBV18; 10 bases line up with TRBD1. The germline V gene has CDR1 KGHSH and CDR2 LQKENI. After removal of 3 bases from V and 7 bases from J, the junction contained 11 bases not matched to a gene. The length of the CDR3 is 17 residues. CDR3 region: CASSPGQGEWDGEKLFF. In nucleotides, the CDR3 is TGTGCCAGCTCACCCGGACAGGGGGAATGGGACGGTGAAAAACTGTTTTTT.

V and J are TRBV7-3 and TRBJ2-1; 14 positions match TRBD2. CDR3 length: 17 amino acids. Germline assignment: CDR1 SGHTA and CDR2 FQGTGA. Losses at the gene ends were 4 bases for V and 2 bases for J; bases not matched to a gene: 4. CDR3 coding DNA: TGTGCCAGCAGCTCTTCGGGACTAGCGGGAGCCTACAATGAGCAGTTCTTC. Protein: CASSSSGLAGAYNEQFF.

The chain employs TRBV5-5 and TRBJ2-7; D gene ambiguous. Germline V gene sequence: CDR1 SGHKS, CDR2 YYEKEE (reference sequence). The CDR3 contains 15 residues. V was trimmed by 1 base and J by 1 base, leaving 12 bases between them. The CDR3 sequence is CASSLLGVKSYEQYF. For the CDR3, the DNA is TGTGCCAGCAGCTTGCTCGGAGTGAAGTCCTACGAGCAGTACTTC.

The table lists this clone with a few counts. The chain links TRBV5-1 to TRBJ1-1; 7 bases match TRBD1. With V trimmed by 0 bases and J by 11 bases, 7 bases remained unmatched. This CDR3 is built from 13 residues. CDR1 is SGHRS and CDR2 is YFSETQ in the germline V gene. CDR3 nucleotides: TGCGCCAGCAGCTTGGGGACAGGAAGAGGTGCTTTCTTT. This translates into CASSLGTGRGAFF.

CDR3 DNA: TGCGCCAGCAGCTTGGGGCAGGGAAGCAATCAGCCCCAGCATTTT. Translation gives CASSLGQGSNQPQHF. The V gene is TRBV5-1, the J gene TRBJ1-5, with D perhaps matching TRBD1 (5 bases). The CDR3 is 15 residues long. Trimming pared 0 bases from V and 1 base from J, leaving 8 bases between. Germline loops: CDR1 SGHRS, CDR2 YFSETQ.

This chain joins TRBV7-2 and TRBJ2-2; TRBD2 matches at 13 bases. The trim removed 1 base at V and 1 base at J, leaving 3 bases unmatched. CDR3 length equals 18 residues. Germline CDR1 SGHTA, CDR2 FQGNSA. The CDR3 nucleotides are TGTGCCAGCAGCTTAGTACGACTAGCGGGAGGGAACACCGGGGAGCTGTTTTTT. Protein sequence: CASSLVRLAGGNTGELFF.

The chain has TRBV5-1 and TRBJ2-3; D unclear. Trimming removed 7 bases from V and 2 bases from J, with 14 bases in between. CDR3 size: 14 residues. In germline, CDR1 is SGHRS, CDR2 YFSETQ. The CDR3 is CASATGEYTDTQYF. As DNA, the CDR3 is TGCGCCAGCGCAACGGGCGAGTACACAGATACGCAGTATTTT.

J is TRBJ2-3 and V is TRBV7-9; 7 nucleotides agree with TRBD2. The CDR3 contains 16 residues. Germline CDR1 reads SEHNR; CDR2 reads FQNEAQ (reference sequence). The J segment lost 3 bases and the V segment lost 5 bases, leaving 11 bases of the junction unmatched. CDR3 in amino acids: CASSARRLASTDTQYF. The CDR3 DNA reads TGTGCCAGCAGCGCACGTAGACTAGCTAGTACAGATACGCAGTATTTT.

The chain has TRBV5-1 and TRBJ2-5, with D tentatively TRBD2 (6 bases). The germline V and J ends were trimmed by 5 bases and 4 bases, with 12 bases remaining between them. In germline, CDR1 is SGHRS, CDR2 YFSETQ. This CDR3 spans 13 amino acids. CDR3 in amino acids: CASRGGDGETQYF. CDR3 DNA: TGCGCCAGCAGAGGAGGGGATGGAGAGACCCAGTACTTC.

This sequence joins TRBV7-8 and TRBJ1-1, with 8 positions matching TRBD1. Germline V gives CDR1 SGHVS, CDR2 FQNEAQ. This CDR3 region has 16 residues. Trimming at V came to 5 bases and at J to 2 bases, leaving 10 bases not matched to a gene. The CDR3 reads CASSPRQGLTNTEAFF. CDR3 nucleotides: TGTGCCAGCAGCCCCCGACAGGGGTTGACAAACACTGAAGCTTTCTTT.

The chain joins TRBV27 to TRBJ1-3; D call uncertain. The CDR3 runs to 15 residues. Germline V gene sequence: CDR1 MNHEY, CDR2 SMNVEV (reference sequence). The V and J ends lost 5 bases and 0 bases respectively, with 11 bases between them. The CDR3 nucleotides are TGTGCCAGCAGTCCTGGACGGTTCTCTGGAAACACCATATATTTT. This translates into CASSPGRFSGNTIYF.

The chain combines TRBV7-8 with TRBJ2-5; TRBD1 matches at 10 bases. The CDR3 is 13 residues long. Trimming cost V 5 bases and J 4 bases; bases outside gene matches: 1. Looked up from germline, CDR1 is SGHVS and CDR2 is FQNEAQ. The CDR3 here is CASSRDRGETQYF. For the CDR3, the DNA is TGTGCCAGCAGCCGGGACAGGGGAGAGACCCAGTACTTC.